A single T cell receptor (beta chain) is shown here with its context. These data are taken from a study of human T cells and chemical hapten exposure. This CDR3 contains 14 residues. The germline V gene has CDR1 DFQATT and CDR2 SNEGSKA (reference sequence). V was pared by 3 bases and J by 2 bases, with 13 bases between. Described time point: healthy volunteer bleed at 2 weeks. Researchers extracted total RNA from unfractionated whole blood. Via MiXCR, TCRdb re-called the RACE reads, giving one row per CDR3 protein. The table includes 100,000 to 150,000 distinct CDR3 sequences, 8.5% to 9.5% detected once.

Sequencing was performed on whole blood. This chain links TRBV20-1 with TRBJ2-5; D possibly corresponds to TRBD2 (5 bases). The sequence derives from a male donor in good health. Some clones in this sample may be carry-over from other donors' samples. The CDR3 DNA follows: TGCAGTGCTAGTGCTCGCGGGTTACAAGAGACCCAGTACTTC. It encodes CSASARGLQETQYF.